The 6 T cell receptor beta chains listed next were all sequenced from one sample in a study of cytomegalovirus exposure and HLA in healthy donors. Repertoires were generated with immunoSEQ multiplex PCR, while TCRdb's copy carries only in-frame clones and drops some. Counted here are 45,000 to 60,000 clones, just over 90% occurring once; the ten biggest clones make up around 5.8%. Sequencing input: PBMCs. These receptors were obtained from a woman aged 18-29 years in good health and CMV-seronegative.

The rearrangement joins TRBV5-1 to TRBJ1-4; D is unclear. This CDR3 region has 18 residues. The V gene lost 4 bases and the J gene lost 0 bases, with 19 bases spanning the gap. The germline V gene has CDR1 SGHRS and CDR2 YFSETQ. CDR3 protein: CASSLTWAKTTTNEKLFF. CDR3 sequence (DNA): TGCGCCAGCAGCCTTACTTGGGCCAAGACTACAACTAATGAAAAACTGTTTTTT.

As DNA, the CDR3 is TGTGCCAGCGGCACCGGGACAGGGTCCTCTGGGGCCAACGTCCTGACTTTC. This encodes CASGTGTGSSGANVLTF. This chain uses TRBV4-2 with TRBJ2-6, with 9 bases matching TRBD1. Trimming at V came to 8 bases and at J to 0 bases, leaving 8 bases not matched to a gene. The CDR3 has 17 amino acids. From germline, CDR1 is LGHNA and CDR2 YNFKEQ.

This chain uses TRBV28 with TRBJ1-2; possible D gene TRBD1, 5 bases. The V and J ends lost 3 bases and 7 bases respectively, with 12 bases between them. From germline, CDR1 is MDHEN and CDR2 SYDVKM. The CDR3 covers 13 residues. The DNA of the CDR3 is TGTGCCAGCAGTTTTCAGGGTTTGTTTGGCTACACCTTC. This encodes CASSFQGLFGYTF.

The chain employs TRBV6-1 and TRBJ2-7, with TRBD1 matching over 10 bases. V lost 6 bases, J lost 3 bases, and 5 bases stayed unmatched. Germline V CDR1 and CDR2: MNHNS, SASEGT. The CDR3 covers 14 residues. The CDR3 sequence is CASRRQGALYEQYF. CDR3 sequence (DNA): TGTGCCAGCAGACGACAGGGGGCCCTCTACGAGCAGTACTTC.

J is TRBJ2-3 and V is TRBV6-6; D possibly corresponds to TRBD1 (7 bases). Trimming pared 7 bases from V and 2 bases from J, leaving 10 bases between. Looked up from germline, CDR1 is MNHNY and CDR2 is SVGAGI (reference sequence). The CDR3 consists of 13 residues. The CDR3, as DNA: TGTGCCAGCATCAGGGGGGACACAGATACGCAGTATTTT. Its translation is CASIRGDTDTQYF.

The rearrangement joins TRBV27 to TRBJ1-1, with 12 bases lining up with TRBD1. The CDR3 runs 16 residues. Trimming at V came to 4 bases and at J to 4 bases, leaving 7 bases not matched to a gene. Germline CDR1 and CDR2: MNHEY and SMNVEV (reference sequence). The CDR3 DNA reads as TGTGCCAGCAGTTGGGACAGGGGGCAAGAGAGCACTGAAGCTTTCTTT. Residues: CASSWDRGQESTEAFF.